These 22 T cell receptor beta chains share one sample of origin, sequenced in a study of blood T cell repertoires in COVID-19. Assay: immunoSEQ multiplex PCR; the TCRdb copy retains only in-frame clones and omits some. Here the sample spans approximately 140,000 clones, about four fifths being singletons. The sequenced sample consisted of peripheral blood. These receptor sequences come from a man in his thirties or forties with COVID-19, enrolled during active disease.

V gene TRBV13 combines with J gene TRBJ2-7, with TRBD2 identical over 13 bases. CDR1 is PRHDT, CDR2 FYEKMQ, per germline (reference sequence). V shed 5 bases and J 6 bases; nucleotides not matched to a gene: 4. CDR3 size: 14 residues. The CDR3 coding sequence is TGTGCCAGCAGCCCCGGGACTAGCGGGGCCGAGCAGTACTTC. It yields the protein CASSPGTSGAEQYF. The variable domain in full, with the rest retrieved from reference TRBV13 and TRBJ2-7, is AAGVIQSPRHLIKEKRETATLKCYPIPRHDTVYWYQQGPGQDPQFLISFYEKMQSDKGSIPDRFSAQQFSDYHSELNMSSLELGDSALYFCASSPGTSGAEQYFGPGTRLTVT.

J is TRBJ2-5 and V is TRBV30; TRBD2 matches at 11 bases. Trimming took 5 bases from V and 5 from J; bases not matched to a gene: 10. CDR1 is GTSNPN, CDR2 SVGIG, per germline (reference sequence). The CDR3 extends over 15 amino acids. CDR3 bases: TGTGCCTGGGGGGTAGCGGGAGGGTCCGGGGAGACCCAGTACTTC. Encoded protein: CAWGVAGGSGETQYF.

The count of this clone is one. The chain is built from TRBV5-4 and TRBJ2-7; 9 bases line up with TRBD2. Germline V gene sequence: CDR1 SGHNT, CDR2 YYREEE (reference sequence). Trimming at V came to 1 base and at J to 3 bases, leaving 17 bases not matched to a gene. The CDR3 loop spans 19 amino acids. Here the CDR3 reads CASSLRVSSGNYRGYEQYF. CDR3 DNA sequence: TGTGCCAGCAGCTTGAGGGTGTCTAGCGGGAACTATAGGGGCTACGAGCAGTACTTC.

The CDR3 protein is CATSRGGTGETQYF. DNA for the CDR3: TGTGCCACCAGCAGGGGGGGGACGGGAGAGACCCAGTACTTC. The chain combines TRBV15 with TRBJ2-5; TRBD2 aligns across 7 bases. V was pared by 3 bases and J by 4 bases, with 5 bases of the junction left unmatched. The CDR3 has 14 amino acids. Germline CDR1 reads LNHNV; CDR2 reads YYDKDF (reference sequence).

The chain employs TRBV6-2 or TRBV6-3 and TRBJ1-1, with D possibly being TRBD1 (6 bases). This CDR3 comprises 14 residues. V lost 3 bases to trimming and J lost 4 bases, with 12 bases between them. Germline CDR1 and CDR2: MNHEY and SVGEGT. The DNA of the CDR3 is TGTGCCAGCAGTTATAATCGAGGGGGCACTGAAGCTTTCTTT. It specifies CASSYNRGGTEAFF.

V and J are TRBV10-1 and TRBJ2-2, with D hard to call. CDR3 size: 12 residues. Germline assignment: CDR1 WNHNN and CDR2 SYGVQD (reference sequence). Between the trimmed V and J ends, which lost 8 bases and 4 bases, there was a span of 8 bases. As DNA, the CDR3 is TGCGCCAGCTCGTTTTCCACCGGGGAGCTGTTTTTT. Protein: CASSFSTGELFF.

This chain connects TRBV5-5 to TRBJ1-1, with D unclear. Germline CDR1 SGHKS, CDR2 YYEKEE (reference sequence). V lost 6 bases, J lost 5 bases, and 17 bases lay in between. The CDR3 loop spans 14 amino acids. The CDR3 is CASTELAGWTEAFF. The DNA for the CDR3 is TGTGCCAGCACTGAGCTGGCAGGTTGGACTGAAGCTTTCTTT.

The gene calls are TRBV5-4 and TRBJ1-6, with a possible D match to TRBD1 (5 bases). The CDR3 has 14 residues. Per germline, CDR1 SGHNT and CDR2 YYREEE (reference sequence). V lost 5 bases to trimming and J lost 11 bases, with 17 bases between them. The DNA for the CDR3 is TGTGCCAGCAGTCCTTACCAGGGTAGTCCACCCCTCCACTTT. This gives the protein CASSPYQGSPPLHF.

This CDR3 is CASSYGSEGEGETQYF. The DNA of the CDR3 is TGTGCCAGCAGTTACGGTAGCGAAGGGGAGGGAGAGACCCAGTACTTC. The V call is TRBV6-5, the J call TRBJ2-5, with 7 bases aligning to TRBD2. CDR3 length: 16 residues. CDR1 is MNHEY, CDR2 SVGAGI, per germline. With V trimmed by 2 bases and J by 4 bases, 10 bases remained unmatched.

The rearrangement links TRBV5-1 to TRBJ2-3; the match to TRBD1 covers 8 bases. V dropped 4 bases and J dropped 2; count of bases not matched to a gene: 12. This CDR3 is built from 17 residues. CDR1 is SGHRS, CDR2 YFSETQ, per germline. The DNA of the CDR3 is TGCGCCAGCAGCCCCGGTAACCAGGGGGCGGTCACAGATACGCAGTATTTT. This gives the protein CASSPGNQGAVTDTQYF.

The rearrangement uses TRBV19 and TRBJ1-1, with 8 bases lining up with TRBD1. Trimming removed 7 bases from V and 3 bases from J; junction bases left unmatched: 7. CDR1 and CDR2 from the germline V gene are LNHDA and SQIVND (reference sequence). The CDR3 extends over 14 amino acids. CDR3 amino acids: CASNDGQGHTEAFF. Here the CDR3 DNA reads TGTGCCAGTAACGACGGACAGGGCCACACTGAAGCTTTCTTT.

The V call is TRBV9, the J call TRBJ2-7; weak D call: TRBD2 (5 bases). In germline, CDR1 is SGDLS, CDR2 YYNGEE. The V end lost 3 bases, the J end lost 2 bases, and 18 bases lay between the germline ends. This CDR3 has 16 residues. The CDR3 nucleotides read TGTGCCAGCAGCGCGAACGGGAACACGCCTACCTACGAGCAGTACTTC. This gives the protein CASSANGNTPTYEQYF.

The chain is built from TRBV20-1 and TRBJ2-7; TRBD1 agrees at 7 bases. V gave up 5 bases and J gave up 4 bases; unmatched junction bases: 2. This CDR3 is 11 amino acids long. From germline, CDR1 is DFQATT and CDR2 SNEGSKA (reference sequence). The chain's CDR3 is CSAGDSYEQYF. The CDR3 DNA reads TGCAGTGCTGGGGACAGTTACGAGCAGTACTTC.

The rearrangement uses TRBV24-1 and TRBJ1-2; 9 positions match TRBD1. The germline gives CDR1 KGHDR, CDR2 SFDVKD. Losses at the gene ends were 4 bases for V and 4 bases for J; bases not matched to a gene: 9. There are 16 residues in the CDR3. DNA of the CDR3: TGTGCCACCAGTGACGCCAAGGGACAGGGCTTCTATGGCTACACCTTC. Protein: CATSDAKGQGFYGYTF.

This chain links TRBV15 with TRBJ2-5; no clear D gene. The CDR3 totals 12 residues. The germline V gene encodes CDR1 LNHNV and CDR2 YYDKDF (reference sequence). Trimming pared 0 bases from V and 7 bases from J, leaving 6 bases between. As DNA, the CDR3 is TGTGCCACCAGCAGAGATCCGGTGACCCAGTACTTC. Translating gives CATSRDPVTQYF.

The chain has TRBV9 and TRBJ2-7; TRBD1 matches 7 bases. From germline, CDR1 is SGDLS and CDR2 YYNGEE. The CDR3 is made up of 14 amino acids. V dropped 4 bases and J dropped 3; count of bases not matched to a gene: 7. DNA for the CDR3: TGTGCCAGCAGCCGGGACAGTGCAAACTACGAGCAGTACTTC. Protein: CASSRDSANYEQYF. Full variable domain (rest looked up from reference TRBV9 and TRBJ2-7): DSGVTQTPKHLITATGQRVTLRCSPRSGDLSVYWYQQSLDQGLQFLIQYYNGEERAKGNILERFSAQQFPDLHSELNLSSLELGDSALYFCASSRDSANYEQYFGPGTRLTVT.

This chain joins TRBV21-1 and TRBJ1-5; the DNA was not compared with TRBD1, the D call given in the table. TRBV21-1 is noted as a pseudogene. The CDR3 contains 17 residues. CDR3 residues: CASLMGPGTRINQPQHF. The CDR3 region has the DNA TGTGCCAGCCTAATGGGACCGGGGACACGGATCAATCAGCCCCAGCATTTT.

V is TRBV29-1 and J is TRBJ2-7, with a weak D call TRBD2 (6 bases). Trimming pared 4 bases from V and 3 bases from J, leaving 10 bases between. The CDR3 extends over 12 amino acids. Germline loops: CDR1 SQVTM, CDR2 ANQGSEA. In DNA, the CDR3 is TGCAGCGTTGGGGGGGAAGACTACGAGCAGTACTTC. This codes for CSVGGEDYEQYF.

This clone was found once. CDR3 sequence: CASSFKARVTGQGSRATNEKLFF. CDR3 sequence (DNA): TGTGCCAGCAGTTTTAAGGCGAGGGTTACGGGACAGGGGAGTAGGGCAACTAATGAAAAACTGTTTTTT. The rearrangement joins TRBV28 to TRBJ1-4; 10 bases line up with TRBD1. Germline lookup yields CDR1 MDHEN and CDR2 SYDVKM. The CDR3 has 23 residues. V lost 3 bases, J lost 0 bases, and 22 bases stayed unmatched.

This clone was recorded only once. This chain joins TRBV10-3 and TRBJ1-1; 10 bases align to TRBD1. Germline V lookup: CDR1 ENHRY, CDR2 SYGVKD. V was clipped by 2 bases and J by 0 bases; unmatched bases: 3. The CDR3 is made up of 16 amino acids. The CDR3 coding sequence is TGTGCCATCAGTGAGGTGGACAGGGGGATGAACACTGAAGCTTTCTTT. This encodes CAISEVDRGMNTEAFF.

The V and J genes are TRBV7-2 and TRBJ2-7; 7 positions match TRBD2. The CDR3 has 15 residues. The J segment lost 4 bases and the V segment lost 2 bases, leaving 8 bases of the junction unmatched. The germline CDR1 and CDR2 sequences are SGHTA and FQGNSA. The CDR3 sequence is CASSLSLAADYEQYF. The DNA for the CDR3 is TGTGCCAGCAGCTTATCTCTAGCGGCGGATTACGAGCAGTACTTC.

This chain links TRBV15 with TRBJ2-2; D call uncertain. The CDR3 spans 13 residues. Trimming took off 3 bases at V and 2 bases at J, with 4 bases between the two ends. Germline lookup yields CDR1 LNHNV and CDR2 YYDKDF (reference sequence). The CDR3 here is CATSRTNTGELFF. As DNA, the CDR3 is TGTGCCACCAGCAGGACTAACACCGGGGAGCTGTTTTTT. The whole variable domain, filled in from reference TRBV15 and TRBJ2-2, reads DAMVIQNPRYQVTQFGKPVTLSCSQTLNHNVMYWYQQKSSQAPKLLFHYYDKDFNNEADTPDNFQSRRPNTSFCFLDIRSPGLGDTAMYLCATSRTNTGELFFGEGSRLTVL.